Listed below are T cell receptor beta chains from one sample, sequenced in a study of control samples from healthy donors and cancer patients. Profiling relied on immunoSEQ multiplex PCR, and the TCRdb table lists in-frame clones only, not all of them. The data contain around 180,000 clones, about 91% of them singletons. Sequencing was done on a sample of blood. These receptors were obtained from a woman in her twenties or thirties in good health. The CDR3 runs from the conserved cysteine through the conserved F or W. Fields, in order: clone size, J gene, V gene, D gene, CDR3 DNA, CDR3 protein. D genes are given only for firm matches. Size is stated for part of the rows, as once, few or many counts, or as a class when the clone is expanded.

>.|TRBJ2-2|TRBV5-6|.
TGTGCCAGCAGCTTGCGCCGTTACCTGAACACCGGGGAGCTGTTTTTT
CASSLRRYLNTGELFF
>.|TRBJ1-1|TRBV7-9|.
TGTGCCAGCAGCCTAGTACATGGGGCTTTCTTT
CASSLVHGAFF
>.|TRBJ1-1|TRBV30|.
TGTGCCTGGAAGCCCCGGACGAACACTGAAGCTTTCTTT
CAWKPRTNTEAFF
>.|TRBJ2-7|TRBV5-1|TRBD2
TGCGCCAGCAGCTTGGGGGGCGGGAGCTACGAGCAGTACTTC
CASSLGGGSYEQYF
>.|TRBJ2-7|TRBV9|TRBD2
TGTGCCAGCAGCAGGGGACGCAGGGAGGGCGAGCAGTACTTC
CASSRGRREGEQYF
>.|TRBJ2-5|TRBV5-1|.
TGCGCCAGCAGCTCGGGTGGGGAGTACCAAGAGACCCAGTACTTC
CASSSGGEYQETQYF
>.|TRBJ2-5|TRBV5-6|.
TGTGCCAGCAGCCTTAGCGGACAGAGGGAAGAGACCCAGTACTTC
CASSLSGQREETQYF
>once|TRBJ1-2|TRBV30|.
TGTGCCTGGAGTGACCCCGGGACGCGAACGGATGGCTACACCTTC
CAWSDPGTRTDGYTF
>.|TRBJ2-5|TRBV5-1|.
TGCGCCAGCAGCCCGCGGTCGGAGACCCAGTACTTC
CASSPRSETQYF
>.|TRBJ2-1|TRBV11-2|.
TGTGCCAGCAGCCAACTACAAAAAACAGGGCCCTTCTCCTACAATGAGCAGTTCTTC
CASSQLQKTGPFSYNEQFF